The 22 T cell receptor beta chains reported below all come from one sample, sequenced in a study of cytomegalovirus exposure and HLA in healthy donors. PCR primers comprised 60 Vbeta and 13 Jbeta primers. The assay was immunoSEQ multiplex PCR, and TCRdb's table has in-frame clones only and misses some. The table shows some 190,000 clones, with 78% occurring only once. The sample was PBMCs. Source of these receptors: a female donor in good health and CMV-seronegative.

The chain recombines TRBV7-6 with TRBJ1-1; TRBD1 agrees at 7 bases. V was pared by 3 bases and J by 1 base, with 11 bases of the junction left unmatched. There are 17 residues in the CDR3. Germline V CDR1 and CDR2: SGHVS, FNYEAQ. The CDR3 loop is CASSLGFQGTANTEAFF. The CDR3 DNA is TGTGCCAGCAGCTTGGGTTTTCAAGGGACAGCGAACACTGAAGCTTTCTTT.

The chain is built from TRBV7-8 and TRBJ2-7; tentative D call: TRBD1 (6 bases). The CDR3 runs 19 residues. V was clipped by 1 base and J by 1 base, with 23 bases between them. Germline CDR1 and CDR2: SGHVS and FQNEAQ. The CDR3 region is CASSLVSPGHRIPSYEQYF. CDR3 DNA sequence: TGTGCCAGCAGCTTAGTTTCTCCGGGACATAGGATTCCTTCCTACGAGCAGTACTTC.

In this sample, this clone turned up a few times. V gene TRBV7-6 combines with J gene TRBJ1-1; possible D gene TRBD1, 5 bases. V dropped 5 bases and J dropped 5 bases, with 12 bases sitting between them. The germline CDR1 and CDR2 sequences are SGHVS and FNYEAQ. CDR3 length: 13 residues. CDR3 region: CASSDAGKTEAFF. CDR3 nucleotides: TGTGCCAGCAGCGATGCAGGGAAAACTGAAGCTTTCTTT.

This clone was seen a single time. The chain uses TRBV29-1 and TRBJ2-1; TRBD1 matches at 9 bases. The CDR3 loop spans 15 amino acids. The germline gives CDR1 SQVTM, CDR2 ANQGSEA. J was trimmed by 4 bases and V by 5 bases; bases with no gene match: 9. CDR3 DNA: TGCAGCGTTCCGCCGGACAGGGGAGAATACAATGAGCAGTTCTTC. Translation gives CSVPPDRGEYNEQFF.

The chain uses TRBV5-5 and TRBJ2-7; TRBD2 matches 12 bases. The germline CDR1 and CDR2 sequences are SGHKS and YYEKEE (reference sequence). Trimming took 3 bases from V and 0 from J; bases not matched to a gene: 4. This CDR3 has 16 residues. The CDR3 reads CASSSELAGGSYEQYF. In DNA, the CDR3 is TGTGCCAGCAGCTCTGAACTAGCGGGAGGCTCCTACGAGCAGTACTTC.

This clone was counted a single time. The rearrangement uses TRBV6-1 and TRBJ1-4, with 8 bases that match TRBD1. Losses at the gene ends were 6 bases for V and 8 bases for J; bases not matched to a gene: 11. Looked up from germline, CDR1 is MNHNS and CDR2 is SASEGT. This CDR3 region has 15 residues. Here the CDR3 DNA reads TGTGCCAGCAGCCCCGGGGCAGGGGGCGGGGAAAAACTGTTTTTT. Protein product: CASSPGAGGGEKLFF.

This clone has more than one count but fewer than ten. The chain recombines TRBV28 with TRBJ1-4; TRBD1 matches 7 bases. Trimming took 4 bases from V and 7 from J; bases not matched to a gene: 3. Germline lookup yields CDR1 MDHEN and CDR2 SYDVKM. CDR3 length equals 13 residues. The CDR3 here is CASSSDRTEKLFF. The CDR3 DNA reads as TGTGCCAGCAGTTCGGACAGGACTGAAAAACTGTTTTTT. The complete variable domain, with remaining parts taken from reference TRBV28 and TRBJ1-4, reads DVKVTQSSRYLVKRTGEKVFLECVQDMDHENMFWYRQDPGLGLRLIYFSYDVKMKEKGDIPEGYSVSREKKERFSLILESASTNQTSMYLCASSSDRTEKLFFGSGTQLSVL.

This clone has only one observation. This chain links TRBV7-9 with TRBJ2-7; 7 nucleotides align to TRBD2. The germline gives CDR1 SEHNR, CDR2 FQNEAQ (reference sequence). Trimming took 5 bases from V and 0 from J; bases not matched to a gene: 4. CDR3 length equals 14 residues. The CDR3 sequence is CASSHGGSSYEQYF. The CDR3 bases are TGTGCCAGCAGCCACGGGGGGTCCTCCTACGAGCAGTACTTC.

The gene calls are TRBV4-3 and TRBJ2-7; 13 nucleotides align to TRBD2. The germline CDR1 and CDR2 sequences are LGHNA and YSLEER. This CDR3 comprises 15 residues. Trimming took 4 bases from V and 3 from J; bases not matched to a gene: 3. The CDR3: CASSPGTSGIYEQYF. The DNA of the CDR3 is TGCGCCAGCAGCCCAGGGACTAGCGGGATCTACGAGCAGTACTTC.

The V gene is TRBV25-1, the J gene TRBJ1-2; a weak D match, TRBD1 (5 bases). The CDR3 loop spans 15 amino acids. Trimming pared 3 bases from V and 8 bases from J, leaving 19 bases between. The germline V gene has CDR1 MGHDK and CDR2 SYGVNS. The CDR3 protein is CASSEYKGQPGGYTF. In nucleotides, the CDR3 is TGTGCCAGCAGTGAGTATAAAGGACAACCAGGAGGCTACACCTTC.

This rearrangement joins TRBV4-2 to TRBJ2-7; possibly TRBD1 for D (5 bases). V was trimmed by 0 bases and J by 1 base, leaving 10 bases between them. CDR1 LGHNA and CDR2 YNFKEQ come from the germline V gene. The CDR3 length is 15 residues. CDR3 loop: CASSQERRGSYEQYF. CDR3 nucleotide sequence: TGTGCCAGCAGCCAAGAGCGAAGGGGATCCTACGAGCAGTACTTC.

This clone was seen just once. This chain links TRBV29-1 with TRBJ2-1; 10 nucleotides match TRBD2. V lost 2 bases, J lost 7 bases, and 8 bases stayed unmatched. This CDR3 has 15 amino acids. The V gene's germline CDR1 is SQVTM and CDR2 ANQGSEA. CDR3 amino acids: CSVEFQLAGVNEQFF. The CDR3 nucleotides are TGCAGCGTTGAATTCCAGCTAGCGGGGGTGAATGAGCAGTTCTTC.

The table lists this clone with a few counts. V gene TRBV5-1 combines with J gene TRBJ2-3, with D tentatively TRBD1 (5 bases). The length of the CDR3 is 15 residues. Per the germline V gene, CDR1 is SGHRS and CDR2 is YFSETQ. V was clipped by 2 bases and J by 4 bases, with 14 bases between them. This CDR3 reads CASSLRGQAADTQYF. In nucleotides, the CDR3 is TGCGCCAGCAGCTTAAGGGGTCAGGCCGCAGATACGCAGTATTTT.

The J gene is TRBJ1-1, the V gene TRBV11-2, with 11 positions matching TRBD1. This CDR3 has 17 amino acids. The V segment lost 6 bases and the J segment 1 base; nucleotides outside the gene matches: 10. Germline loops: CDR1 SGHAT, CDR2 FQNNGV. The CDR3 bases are TGTGCCAGCAGGAAATGGACAGGGGGCAAAAGGAACACTGAAGCTTTCTTT. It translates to CASRKWTGGKRNTEAFF.

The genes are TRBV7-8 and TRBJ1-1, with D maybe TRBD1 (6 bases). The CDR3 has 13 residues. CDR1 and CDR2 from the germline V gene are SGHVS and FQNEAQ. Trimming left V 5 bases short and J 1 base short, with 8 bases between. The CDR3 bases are TGTGCCAGCAGCAGGGGACAGAACACTGAAGCTTTCTTT. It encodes CASSRGQNTEAFF.

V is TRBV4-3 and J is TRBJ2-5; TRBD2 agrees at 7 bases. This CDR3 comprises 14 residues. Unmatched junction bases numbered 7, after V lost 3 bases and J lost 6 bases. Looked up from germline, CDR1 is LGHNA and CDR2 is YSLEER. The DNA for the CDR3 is TGCGCCAGCAGCCAGCTCCGGGGGGAGAAGACCCAGTACTTC. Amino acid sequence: CASSQLRGEKTQYF.

Here the CDR3 reads CASSSTLAGETQYF. The DNA for the CDR3 is TGCGCCAGCAGTTCGACCCTGGCGGGGGAGACCCAGTACTTC. The V call is TRBV5-1, the J call TRBJ2-5; TRBD2 might be the D (6 bases). This CDR3 is built from 14 residues. V was shortened by 5 bases and J by 5 bases, with 16 bases between the two germline ends. The germline V gene encodes CDR1 SGHRS and CDR2 YFSETQ.

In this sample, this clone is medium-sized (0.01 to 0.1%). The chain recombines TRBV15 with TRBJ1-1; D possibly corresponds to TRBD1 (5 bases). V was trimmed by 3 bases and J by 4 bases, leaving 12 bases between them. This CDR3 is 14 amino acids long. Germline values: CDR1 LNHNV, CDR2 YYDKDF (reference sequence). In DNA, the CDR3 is TGTGCCACCAGCAGGGACACCCGGACCACTGAAGCTTTCTTT. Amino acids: CATSRDTRTTEAFF.

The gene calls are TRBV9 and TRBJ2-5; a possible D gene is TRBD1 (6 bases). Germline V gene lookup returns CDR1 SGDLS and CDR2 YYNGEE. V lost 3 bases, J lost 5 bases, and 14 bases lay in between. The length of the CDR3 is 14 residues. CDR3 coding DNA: TGTGCCAGCAGCGCTACAGGGATACGGGAGACCCAGTACTTC. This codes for CASSATGIRETQYF.

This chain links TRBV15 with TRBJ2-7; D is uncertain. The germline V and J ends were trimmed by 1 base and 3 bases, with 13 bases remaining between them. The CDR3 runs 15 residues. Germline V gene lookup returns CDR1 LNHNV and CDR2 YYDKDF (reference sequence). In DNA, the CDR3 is TGTGCCACCAGCAGAGCTCCGGCAGGATACTACGAGCAGTACTTC. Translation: CATSRAPAGYYEQYF.

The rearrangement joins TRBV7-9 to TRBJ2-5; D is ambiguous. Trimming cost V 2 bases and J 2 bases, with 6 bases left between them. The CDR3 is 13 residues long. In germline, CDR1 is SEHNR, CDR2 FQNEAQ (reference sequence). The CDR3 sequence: CASSLLLQETQYF. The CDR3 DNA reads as TGTGCCAGCAGCTTATTGCTACAAGAGACCCAGTACTTC.

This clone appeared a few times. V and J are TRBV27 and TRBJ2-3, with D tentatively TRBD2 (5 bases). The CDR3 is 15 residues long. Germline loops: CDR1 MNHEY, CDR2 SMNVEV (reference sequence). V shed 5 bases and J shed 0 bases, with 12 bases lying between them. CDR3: CASSPGVASTDTQYF. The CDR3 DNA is TGTGCCAGCAGTCCCGGGGTAGCGAGCACAGATACGCAGTATTTT.